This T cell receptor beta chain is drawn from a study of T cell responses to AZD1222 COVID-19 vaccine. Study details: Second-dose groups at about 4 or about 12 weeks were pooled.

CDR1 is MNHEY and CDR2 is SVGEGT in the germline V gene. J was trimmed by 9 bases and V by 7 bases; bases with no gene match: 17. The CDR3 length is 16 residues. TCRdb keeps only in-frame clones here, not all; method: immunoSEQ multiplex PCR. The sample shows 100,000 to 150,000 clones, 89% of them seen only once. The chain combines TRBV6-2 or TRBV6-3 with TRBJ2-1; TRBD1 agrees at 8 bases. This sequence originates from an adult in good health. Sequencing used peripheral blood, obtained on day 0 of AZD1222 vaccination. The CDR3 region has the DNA TGTGCCAGCACCCCCGGGGTCGGACAGGGATACGGTGAGCAGTTCTTC. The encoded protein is CASTPGVGQGYGEQFF.